This TCR beta chain originates from a study of cytomegalovirus exposure and HLA in healthy donors. The PCR employed 60 Vbeta primers together with 13 Jbeta primers. TCRdb's copy holds only in-frame clones and misses some; the assay was immunoSEQ multiplex PCR. This table has about 250,000 clones, roughly two thirds appearing once. Study-wide results and limits: Most of the TCR beta V segments (in an earlier analysis) were productive either about 90% or about 30% of the time. Upon later analysis, HLA-associated TCR beta chains proved more clonally expanded than other, equally common chains. There were reportedly fewer N-insertions in an Asian-associated ancestry cluster than the approximately 600-donor mean, in a later analysis. Presence/absence analysis assumed near-uniform sequencing depth across donors.

V dropped 0 bases and J dropped 3; count of bases not matched to a gene: 6. The germline V gene has CDR1 SGHRS and CDR2 YFSETQ. The CDR3 extends over 16 amino acids. A remark on this clone: Its matching antigen is unknown.

The chain combines TRBV5-1 with TRBJ2-7; TRBD2 matches at 10 bases. This TCR was sampled from a female donor in good health and CMV-seronegative. The sequencing input was PBMCs. The CDR3 protein is CASSLGPGLAIYEQYF. As DNA, the CDR3 is TGCGCCAGCAGCTTGGGGCCGGGACTAGCGATCTACGAGCAGTACTTC.